This T cell receptor (beta chain) was captured in a study of blood T cell repertoires in COVID-19. As for the study in general: Material from acute and convalescent COVID-19 was sourced from the United States, Italy and Spain. The analysed material was cDNA or gDNA that came from T cells, B-cell-depleted T cells, or PBMCs.

The CDR3 contains 13 residues. Trimming removed 1 base at V and 1 base at J, with 6 bases between. Per the germline V gene, CDR1 is SGHRS and CDR2 is YFSETQ. Under the authors' procedure: It was from reference gene primer amplification that nucleated cell counts were estimated. Assay used: immunoSEQ multiplex PCR; TCRdb lists only in-frame clones, some missing. That table furnishes V, J and clone size, whereas the DNA furnished D and trimming. The sample has some 120,000 clones, about 89% seen once. The chain carries TRBV5-1 and TRBJ2-7; D unresolved. The sequencing sample was made of peripheral blood. This sequence originates from a man aged 40-49 years with acute or convalescent COVID-19. The CDR3 sequence: CASSLSQSYEQYF. CDR3 in DNA: TGCGCCAGCAGCTTGTCACAATCCTACGAGCAGTACTTC.